The clone carrying this TCR beta chain was seen at least ten times. V lost 5 bases to trimming and J lost 5 bases, with 15 bases between them. The CDR3 runs 14 residues. Per the germline V gene, CDR1 is SGHNT and CDR2 is YENEEA. The investigators amplified TCR beta CDR3 regions from RNA transcripts. TCR CDR3 regions were first amplified by RT-PCR with HTBI primers. TCRdb itself ran the multiplex PCR reads through MiXCR, one entry per CDR3 protein. The sample shows about 570,000 distinct CDR3 sequences, around 42% of them seen only once. This record belongs to a study of T cells in Graves' hyperthyroidism and ophthalmopathy.

The gene calls are TRBV11-3 and TRBJ2-5, with D perhaps TRBD1 or TRBD2 (5 bases each). The clonotype originates from an adult woman with Graves' disease, either hyperthyroidism or ophthalmopathy (not recorded which). Sample: peripheral blood or thyroid tissue (not recorded which). CDR3 nucleotide sequence: TGTGCCAGCAGCCCCGACCCCCGGGGCGAGACCCAGTACTTC. This gives the protein CASSPDPRGETQYF.